This T cell receptor beta chain appears in the sequencing data of a study of T cells in Graves' hyperthyroidism and ophthalmopathy. Amplification of TCR beta CDR3 regions used RNA as the template. HTBI primers were employed in a first-round RT-PCR of the TCR CDR3. A single record per CDR3 protein comes from TCRdb applying MiXCR to the multiplex PCR reads. The data contain 300,000 or so distinct CDR3 sequences, 16% of them singletons. Graves' hyperthyroidism is called stable when ophthalmopathy does not progress within 18 months. Uncontrolled infection, other autoimmune disease, pregnancy or lactation barred patients from enrollment. Diagnoses rested on clinical symptoms, serum thyroxine and TRAb, thyroid ultrasound and orbital computed tomography. This TCR derives from a young man with Graves' hyperthyroidism. Sequencing used blood.

The CDR3 region is CASSPWDRDGYTF. In DNA, the CDR3 is TGTGCCAGCAGTCCCTGGGACAGGGACGGCTACACCTTC. The V call is TRBV27, the J call TRBJ1-2; 9 positions match TRBD1. This CDR3 region has 13 residues. From germline, CDR1 is MNHEY and CDR2 SMNVEV (reference sequence). Trimming at V came to 5 bases and at J to 8 bases, leaving 6 bases not matched to a gene.